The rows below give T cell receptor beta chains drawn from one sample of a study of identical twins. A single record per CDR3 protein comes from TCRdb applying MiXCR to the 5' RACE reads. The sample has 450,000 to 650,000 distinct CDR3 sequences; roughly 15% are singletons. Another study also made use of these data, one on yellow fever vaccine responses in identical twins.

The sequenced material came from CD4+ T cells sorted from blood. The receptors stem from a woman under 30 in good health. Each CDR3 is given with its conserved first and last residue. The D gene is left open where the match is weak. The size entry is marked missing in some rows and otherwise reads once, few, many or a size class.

CASSVLAGNTIYF | TGTGCCAGCAGTGTCCTCGCTGGAAACACCATATATTTT | TRBV6-1 | - | - | TRBJ1-3
CASSLARDIGQETQYF | TGCGCCAGCAGCTTGGCCCGGGACATTGGGCAAGAGACCCAGTACTTC | TRBV5-1 | few | - | TRBJ2-5
CASSSSGGARNEQFF | TGTGCCAGCAGCTCTAGCGGGGGGGCGAGAAATGAGCAGTTCTTC | TRBV7-2 | few | TRBD2 | TRBJ2-1
CASSQAGDVTDTQYF | TGTGCCAGCAGCCAAGCGGGAGATGTGACAGATACGCAGTATTTT | TRBV4-2 | few | - | TRBJ2-3
CASSLGQDSGYTF | TGTGCCAGCTCACTGGGACAGGACTCCGGCTACACCTTC | TRBV18 | - | TRBD1 | TRBJ1-2
CASSEQGGVGKLFF | TGTGCCAGCAGTGAACAGGGAGGCGTTGGGAAACTGTTTTTT | TRBV12-3/TRBV12-4 | few | - | TRBJ1-4
CASSLGDRAYQPQHF | TGTGCCAGCAGCCTAGGGGACAGGGCATATCAGCCCCAGCATTTT | TRBV7-2 | few | TRBD1 | TRBJ1-5
CASSLGGAYAGELFF | TGTGCCAGCAGTCTGGGGGGCGCGTACGCCGGGGAGCTGTTTTTT | TRBV28 | few | - | TRBJ2-2
CASSTRLAGHGELFF | TGTGCCAGCAGCACCCGACTAGCGGGACACGGGGAGCTGTTTTTT | TRBV7-8 | - | TRBD2 | TRBJ2-2
CASSPQGANEKLFF | TGTGCCAGCAGCCCGCAGGGGGCTAATGAAAAACTGTTTTTT | TRBV2 | many | TRBD1 | TRBJ1-4
CASSLGWNNQPQHF | TGTGCCAGCAGCTTAGGGTGGAACAATCAGCCCCAGCATTTT | TRBV7-9 | - | - | TRBJ1-5
CASSHQVQETQYF | TGTGCCAGCAGCCACCAGGTCCAAGAGACCCAGTACTTC | TRBV16 | few | - | TRBJ2-5
CATQGVHTGELFF | TGTGCCACCCAAGGGGTTCACACCGGGGAGCTGTTTTTT | TRBV10-3 | few | - | TRBJ2-2
CASNVGSYNEQFF | TGTGCCAGCAATGTTGGGTCCTACAATGAGCAGTTCTTC | TRBV12-3/TRBV12-4 | few | - | TRBJ2-1
CASSPSRNRNEQFF | TGTGCCAGCTCACCATCCCGGAACAGGAATGAGCAGTTCTTC | TRBV18 | - | - | TRBJ2-1
CASRGETYNEQFF | TGTGCCAGCAGGGGGGAGACATACAATGAGCAGTTCTTC | TRBV2 | - | - | TRBJ2-1
CASSLDMNTEAFF | TGTGCCAGCAGCTTAGATATGAACACTGAAGCTTTCTTT | TRBV7-9 | many | - | TRBJ1-1